A selection of T cell receptor beta chains follows, all from one sample in a study of blood T cell repertoires in COVID-19. Here immunoSEQ multiplex PCR was the method, and the copy in TCRdb shows in-frame clones only, minus some. The sample has some 180,000 clones, 70% to 90% seen once; the top ten hold approximately 2.6%. The specimen was peripheral blood. The source is a woman at least 80 years old with COVID-19, enrolled during active disease. The CDR3 runs from the conserved cysteine through the conserved F or W. The D gene is left open where the match is weak. Clone sizes are given selectively: once, few, many, or a class where the clone is expanded.

clone size	V gene	D gene	J gene	CDR3 length	CDR3 protein	CDR3 DNA
NA	TRBV5-1	NA	TRBJ1-1	13	CASSLGRGAEAFF	TGCGCCAGCAGCTTGGGCAGGGGCGCTGAAGCTTTCTTT
NA	TRBV2	TRBD1	TRBJ1-2	14	CASSVDRGRYGYTF	TGTGCCAGCAGTGTGGACAGGGGCCGTTATGGCTACACCTTC
NA	TRBV7-9	NA	TRBJ2-7	16	CASSLVPSPRGFEQYF	TGTGCCAGCAGCTTAGTCCCTAGCCCGAGGGGGTTCGAGCAGTACTTC
once	TRBV28	NA	TRBJ2-2	14	CASSPGLLFGELFF	TGTGCCAGCAGCCCGGGACTCCTATTCGGGGAGCTGTTTTTT
NA	TRBV11-2	NA	TRBJ2-7	16	CASSIGRGFSSYEQYF	TGTGCCAGCAGCATTGGTAGAGGGTTTAGCTCCTACGAGCAGTACTTC
NA	TRBV2	TRBD2	TRBJ2-3	15	CASTSRAGGQDTQYF	TGTGCCAGCACCTCCCGGGCGGGGGGCCAAGATACGCAGTATTTT
NA	TRBV21-1	NA	TRBJ2-4	19	CASSKALVPGQHAKNIQYF	TGTGCCAGCAGCAAAGCGCTTGTCCCGGGACAGCACGCCAAAAACATTCAGTACTTC
once	TRBV4-1	NA	TRBJ2-5	15	CASSQAGSLAETQYF	TGCGCCAGCAGCCAAGCGGGGTCCCTAGCGGAGACCCAGTACTTC
NA	TRBV23-1	NA	TRBJ2-3	18	CASSQSPMAGSSTDTQYF	TGCGCCAGCAGTCAATCACCAATGGCGGGTTCTAGCACAGATACGCAGTATTTT
few	TRBV7-3	TRBD1	TRBJ1-1	15	CASSSSGTGITEAFF	TGTGCCAGCAGCTCATCCGGGACAGGGATAACTGAAGCTTTCTTT
NA	TRBV6-4	NA	TRBJ2-1	15	CASSVGSGAYNEQFF	TGTGCCAGCAGTGTCGGGTCGGGGGCCTACAATGAGCAGTTCTTC
NA	TRBV5-6	NA	TRBJ1-4	13	CASSLVQGQKLFF	TGTGCCAGCAGCTTGGTTCAGGGTCAAAAACTGTTTTTT
NA	TRBV5-1	TRBD1	TRBJ1-4	16	CASSLGAGTGDEKLFF	TGCGCCAGCAGCTTGGGGGCCGGGACAGGGGATGAAAAACTGTTTTTT
NA	TRBV30	TRBD2	TRBJ2-1	15	CACSSTSGQYNEQFF	TGTGCCTGCAGTTCGACTAGCGGGCAGTACAATGAGCAGTTCTTC
NA	TRBV19	TRBD1	TRBJ1-2	19	CASSILIWSGGAIHYGYTF	TGTGCCAGTAGTATTCTAATCTGGTCAGGGGGCGCGATTCACTATGGCTACACCTTC
few	TRBV19	TRBD1	TRBJ2-3	16	CASSTWDRGSTDTQYF	TGTGCCAGTAGTACCTGGGACAGGGGATCGACAGATACGCAGTATTTT
NA	TRBV4-2	TRBD2	TRBJ2-5	16	CASSQGLAGGPGTQYF	TGTGCCAGCAGCCAAGGACTAGCGGGAGGGCCGGGGACCCAGTACTTC
NA	TRBV25-1	TRBD1	TRBJ1-1	14	CASSAQGMRGEAFF	TGTGCCAGCAGTGCACAGGGGATGCGGGGAGAAGCTTTCTTT
NA	TRBV9	NA	TRBJ1-1	14	CASSATPMNTEAFF	TGTGCCAGCAGCGCCACTCCCATGAACACTGAAGCTTTCTTT
NA	TRBV13	TRBD2	TRBJ2-3	15	CASSPGLVGTDTQYF	TGTGCCAGCAGCCCGGGACTAGTGGGCACAGATACGCAGTATTTT
NA	TRBV28	NA	TRBJ2-7	11	CASSLRSEQYF	TGTGCCAGCAGTTTGAGGAGCGAGCAGTACTTC
NA	TRBV6-1	NA	TRBJ1-3	17	CASSDRWTSSSGNTIYF	TGTGCCAGCAGTGACCGATGGACTTCCAGCTCTGGAAACACCATATATTTT
once	TRBV7-6	NA	TRBJ2-5	16	CASSLAIQGTSGAQYF	TGTGCCAGCAGCTTAGCTATCCAAGGGACCTCGGGGGCCCAGTACTTC
once	TRBV28	TRBD2	TRBJ2-3	15	CASSGASGSTDTQYF	TGTGCCAGCAGTGGGGCTAGCGGATCCACAGATACGCAGTATTTT
NA	TRBV1	NA	TRBJ2-2	18	CTSSQNGLAGEMTGELFF	TGCACCAGCAGCCAAAACGGGCTAGCGGGAGAAATGACCGGGGAGCTGTTTTTT
NA	TRBV27	NA	TRBJ1-1	15	CASSRLGRVGTEAFF	TGTGCCAGCAGCCGACTCGGGAGGGTGGGCACTGAAGCTTTCTTT
NA	TRBV7-8	TRBD1	TRBJ2-7	15	CASSLAPGTDYEQYF	TGTGCCAGCAGCTTAGCCCCCGGGACAGACTACGAGCAGTACTTC
NA	TRBV4-2	TRBD2	TRBJ2-1	19	CASSQVSGPTSGGYNEQFF	TGTGCCAGCAGCCAAGTCTCGGGCCCTACTAGCGGGGGTTACAATGAGCAGTTCTTC
NA	TRBV10-3	NA	TRBJ2-1	15	CAISESGLYYNEQFF	TGTGCCATCAGTGAGTCAGGACTATACTACAATGAGCAGTTCTTC
NA	TRBV3-1/TRBV3-2	NA	TRBJ2-3	15	CASSARVISTDTQYF	TGTGCCAGCAGCGCCAGGGTAATATCGACAGATACGCAGTATTTT
NA	TRBV19	NA	TRBJ1-1	13	CASTRGMNTEAFF	TGTGCCAGTACCCGGGGAATGAACACTGAAGCTTTCTTT
NA	TRBV7-2	NA	TRBJ2-2	15	CASSLASTNTGELFF	TGTGCCAGCAGCTTAGCATCAACGAACACCGGGGAGCTGTTTTTT
NA	TRBV2	NA	TRBJ2-2	16	CASSEDPGYYTGELFF	TGTGCCAGCAGTGAAGATCCGGGATACTATACCGGGGAGCTGTTTTTT
NA	TRBV4-1	NA	TRBJ1-5	17	CAVIPGSYDDSNQPQHF	TGCGCCGTTATTCCGGGATCCTATGATGATAGCAATCAGCCCCAGCATTTT
NA	TRBV27	NA	TRBJ1-1	14	CASSLAVLNTEAFF	TGTGCCAGCAGTTTAGCGGTATTGAACACTGAAGCTTTCTTT
once	TRBV11-2	NA	TRBJ1-1	13	CASSLGEDTEAFF	TGTGCCAGCAGCTTAGGCGAGGACACTGAAGCTTTCTTT
NA	TRBV7-3	TRBD1	TRBJ1-4	18	CASSLTCLLSTGLEKLFF	TGTGCCAGCAGCTTAACATGCCTGTTGTCGACAGGGTTAGAAAAACTGTTTTTT
NA	TRBV28	NA	TRBJ1-1	16	CASSLSPDRRNTEAFF	TGTGCCAGCAGTTTATCCCCTGACAGGAGGAACACTGAAGCTTTCTTT
NA	TRBV14	NA	TRBJ2-5	15	CASPLSGLSWETQYF	TGTGCCAGCCCTCTATCAGGACTAAGCTGGGAGACCCAGTACTTC
NA	TRBV18	TRBD2	TRBJ2-7	14	CASSPASGGIEQYF	TGTGCCAGCTCACCAGCTAGCGGGGGAATCGAGCAGTACTTC
NA	TRBV7-3	NA	TRBJ2-1	15	CASSSGVGSYNEQFF	TGTGCCAGCAGCTCAGGGGTGGGCTCCTACAATGAGCAGTTCTTC
few	TRBV27	NA	TRBJ2-5	17	CASSSLLGGGAGETQYF	TGTGCCAGCAGTTCACTCCTGGGTGGCGGGGCGGGGGAGACCCAGTACTTC